What follows are 6 T cell receptor beta chains derived from one specimen sequenced in a study of T cell changes during pregnancy in multiple sclerosis (dated by TCRdb to between 2019 and 2020). Library generation was performed with the immunoSEQ multiplex PCR assay. Entries here come from immuneACCESS through TCRdb and include only in-frame sequences with V and J called. Some clones fail to appear in such tables; in the studies checked, an unresolved V gene covers under half of the shortfall, and the cause of the remainder is unknown. Counted in this sample were under 85,000 clones; approximately 90% of them appeared once. The biggest ten clones account for 1.5% of the sample. Sequencing was performed on peripheral blood, taken in the third trimester of pregnancy. The source is a female donor with multiple sclerosis, enrolled in a pregnancy study.

V gene TRBV6-6 combines with J gene TRBJ2-2, with a tentative D call TRBD2 (7 bases). Trimming took 4 bases from V and 1 from J, leaving 13 bases between them. The CDR3 is made up of 16 amino acids. Germline CDR1 and CDR2: MNHNY and SVGAGI (reference sequence). Here the CDR3 DNA reads TGTGCCAGCAGTTGGGAGGGGGTCCAGAACACCGGGGAGCTGTTTTTT. Encoded protein: CASSWEGVQNTGELFF.

The rearrangement joins TRBV7-8 to TRBJ1-1; D uncertain. CDR1 and CDR2 from the germline V gene are SGHVS and FQNEAQ. The ends were cut back, 4 bases at V and 0 bases at J, with 6 bases in the middle. The CDR3 length is 13 residues. The CDR3 DNA reads as TGTGCCAGCAGCTCCCTTATGAACACTGAAGCTTTCTTT. This codes for CASSSLMNTEAFF. Full variable domain (remainder filled in from reference TRBV7-8 and TRBJ1-1): GAGVSQSPRYKVAKRGQDVALRCDPISGHVSLFWYQQALGQGPEFLTYFQNEAQLDKSGLPSDRFFAERPEGSVSTLKIQRTQQEDSAVYLCASSSLMNTEAFFGQGTRLTVV.

The chain employs TRBV4-2 and TRBJ1-2, with 9 bases that match TRBD1. V was clipped by 3 bases and J by 4 bases; unmatched bases: 6. This CDR3 comprises 15 residues. Germline CDR1 and CDR2: LGHNA and YNFKEQ. The chain's CDR3 is CASSQGDRVSYGYTF. CDR3 bases: TGTGCCAGCAGCCAGGGGGACAGGGTCAGCTATGGCTACACCTTC.

The rearrangement uses TRBV5-1 and TRBJ2-3; possibly TRBD2 for D (6 bases). The V gene lost 0 bases and the J gene lost 2 bases, with 13 bases spanning the gap. The CDR3 runs to 16 residues. From germline, CDR1 is SGHRS and CDR2 YFSETQ. The CDR3, as DNA: TGCGCCAGCAGCTTGGTTGGTAGCGGATACACAGATACGCAGTATTTT. Translating gives CASSLVGSGYTDTQYF.

The genes are TRBV12-5 and TRBJ2-3, with D tentatively TRBD2 (6 bases). Germline CDR1 reads LGHNT; CDR2 reads FRNRAP. This CDR3 is 17 amino acids long. V lost 0 bases and J lost 0, with 13 bases in between. The DNA of the CDR3 is TGTGCTAGTGGTTTGGTACGGGAGCGCACCAGCACAGATACGCAGTATTTT. It translates to CASGLVRERTSTDTQYF.

The chain joins TRBV11-1 to TRBJ2-7; tentatively, D is TRBD2 (6 bases). Germline V lookup: CDR1 SGHAT, CDR2 FQDESV (reference sequence). The ends were cut back, 1 base at V and 3 bases at J, with 13 bases in the middle. This CDR3 is 15 amino acids long. CDR3 region: CASSLVRRGGYEQYF. The CDR3 nucleotides read TGTGCCAGCAGCTTAGTTCGGAGGGGAGGCTACGAGCAGTACTTC.